These T cell receptor beta chains were read from a single sample in a study of PD-1 blockade in classical Hodgkin lymphoma. Sequencing used immunoSEQ multiplex PCR; TCRdb keeps in-frame clones, though not all of them. Among roughly 50,000 clones listed, approximately 86% were seen once. The sample was peripheral blood mononuclear cells (PBMCs), taken before the fourth cycle of nivolumab. The source of these receptors is a human donor with classical Hodgkin lymphoma. CDR3s include the opening cysteine and the closing phenylalanine or tryptophan. The order of the fields is D gene, J gene, V gene, clone size, CDR3 DNA, CDR3 protein. The D gene is left open where the match is weak. Size tells how often a clone was seen (once, few, many) or the class of an expanded clone, and some rows leave it out.

>NA|TRBJ2-3|TRBV5-5|NA
TGTGCCAGCAGCTTGGATGGACTAACCACAGATACGCAGTATTTT
CASSLDGLTTDTQYF
>NA|TRBJ1-5|TRBV7-9|few
TGTGCCAGCAGCTTAGCGCTTTCAGATACTAGCAATCAGCCCCAGCATTTT
CASSLALSDTSNQPQHF
>TRBD1|TRBJ2-7|TRBV27|NA
TGTGCCAGCAGTTTCCTAGGGACAGCCTACGAGCAGTACTTC
CASSFLGTAYEQYF
>NA|TRBJ2-2|TRBV2|once
TGTGCCAGCAGTTCTATCCAGCGCGGAACCGGGGAGCTGTTTTTT
CASSSIQRGTGELFF
>TRBD2|TRBJ2-7|TRBV27|NA
TGTGCCAGCAGTTTGGTACCGGGACTATTTGCCGAGCAGTACTTC
CASSLVPGLFAEQYF
>NA|TRBJ1-4|TRBV5-1|medium-sized
TGCGCCAGCAGGGGTACAGATTTTGGAGACGAAAAACTGTTTTTT
CASRGTDFGDEKLFF
>NA|TRBJ2-1|TRBV5-6|NA
TGTGCCAGCAGCCCCCCCGGCGGGGTCGGGAATGAGCAGTTCTTC
CASSPPGGVGNEQFF
>NA|TRBJ2-3|TRBV4-1|NA
TGCGCCAGCAGCCAAGGAATCGGGGAAGGCACAGATACGCAGTATTTT
CASSQGIGEGTDTQYF
>NA|TRBJ2-3|TRBV7-9|NA
TGTGCCAGCAGCTTAGAGTCCTATCATCCGCAGTATTTT
CASSLESYHPQYF
>TRBD1|TRBJ2-5|TRBV4-1|NA
TGCGCCAGCAGCCAAGACGACAGGGGGTATCGGGAGGAGACCCAGTACTTC
CASSQDDRGYREETQYF
>NA|TRBJ2-3|TRBV9|NA
TGTGCCAGCAGCTCAGGTCTATGGGGGGCGAGCACAGATACGCAGTATTTT
CASSSGLWGASTDTQYF
>TRBD1|TRBJ2-7|TRBV10-2|once
TGCGCCAGCAGTGAGGGGACAGAGACCTACGAGCAGTACTTC
CASSEGTETYEQYF
>NA|TRBJ2-3|TRBV7-2|once
TGTGCCAGCAGCTTATCGCGGGCAGACACAGATACGCAGTATTTT
CASSLSRADTDTQYF
>TRBD2|TRBJ2-3|TRBV6-4|NA
TGTGCCAGCAGTGACTCGGCGGGGGGTCCCACAGATACGCAGTATTTT
CASSDSAGGPTDTQYF
>NA|TRBJ1-1|TRBV18|NA
TGTGCCAGCTCACCACAGATCGCGACTGAAGCTTTCTTT
CASSPQIATEAFF
>TRBD2|TRBJ2-1|TRBV29-1|once
TGCAGCGTGGAGGGACTAGCGGGAGGCCGCTCCTACAATGAGCAGTTCTTC
CSVEGLAGGRSYNEQFF
>NA|TRBJ2-6|TRBV6-1|NA
TGTGCCAGCAGGCCCAGAGGGGCCAACGTCCTGACTTTC
CASRPRGANVLTF
>NA|TRBJ1-2|TRBV5-1|NA
TGCGCCAGCAGGGCGGAGGGGAACTATGGCTACACCTTC
CASRAEGNYGYTF
>TRBD2|TRBJ2-3|TRBV9|few
TGTGCCAGCAGTATAGGGTGGCGGGGGGCAGGAGATACGCAGTATTTT
CASSIGWRGAGDTQYF
>NA|TRBJ1-5|TRBV6-5|NA
TGTGCCAGCAGTTACCAGAAGCCCCCTAGCAATCAGCCCCAGCATTTT
CASSYQKPPSNQPQHF
>NA|TRBJ1-2|TRBV9|NA
TGTGCCAGCAGCCCTGGCACTAACTATGGCTACACCTTC
CASSPGTNYGYTF
>NA|TRBJ2-1|TRBV5-1|NA
TGCGCCAGCAGCTTGGGCCCCTTACCGGGGAGCTCCTACAATGAGCAGTTCTTC
CASSLGPLPGSSYNEQFF
>NA|TRBJ2-7|TRBV7-2|NA
TGTGCCAGCAGCTTATTCGCCTACGAGCAGTACTTC
CASSLFAYEQYF
>NA|TRBJ1-4|TRBV4-3|few
TGCGCCAGCAGCCAAGCGGGGGACTTGGCTGAAAAACTGTTTTTT
CASSQAGDLAEKLFF
>TRBD2|TRBJ2-7|TRBV27|NA
TGTGCCAGCAGCCCCTTGGGGGAGGGCTCCTACGAGCAGTACTTC
CASSPLGEGSYEQYF
>NA|TRBJ2-7|TRBV10-1|NA
TGCGCCAGCACTCCCCTCAAGACTTTTTACGAGCAGTACTTC
CASTPLKTFYEQYF
>NA|TRBJ1-3|TRBV7-8|NA
TGTGCCAGCAGCTTAGGCCCAGGAAACACCATATATTTT
CASSLGPGNTIYF
>TRBD2|TRBJ2-5|TRBV28|once
TGTGCCAGCAGTTTAACTAGCGGATACCAAGAGACCCAGTACTTC
CASSLTSGYQETQYF
>NA|TRBJ2-7|TRBV27|NA
TGTGCCAGCAGTCCCTTAGGACAGACCTACGAGCAGTACTTC
CASSPLGQTYEQYF
>TRBD2|TRBJ2-1|TRBV13|NA
TGTGCCAGCAAACCCTCTGGGGGGGCCTACAATGAGCAGTTCTTC
CASKPSGGAYNEQFF
>TRBD2|TRBJ2-2|TRBV2|NA
TGTGCCAGCAGTGGAACTAGCGGGATGTACACCGGGGAGCTGTTTTTT
CASSGTSGMYTGELFF
>NA|TRBJ2-3|TRBV4-1|NA
TGCGCCAGCAGAGGGGACGGTTTTTTTGGACCAGATACGCAGTATTTT
CASRGDGFFGPDTQYF
>NA|TRBJ1-1|TRBV5-1|NA
TGCGCCAGCAGCTTGGGATCGGGGAACACTGAAGCTTTCTTT
CASSLGSGNTEAFF
>NA|TRBJ1-5|TRBV19|NA
TGTGCCAGTACGGACACCCGCAATCAGCCCCAGCATTTT
CASTDTRNQPQHF
>NA|TRBJ1-4|TRBV27|NA
TGTGCCAGCGGCGGAATTAATGAAAAACTGTTTTTT
CASGGINEKLFF
>NA|TRBJ2-7|TRBV28|NA
TGTGCCAGCAGTTTATCACACTACGAGCAGTACTTC
CASSLSHYEQYF
>NA|TRBJ2-3|TRBV5-1|few
TGCGCCAGCAGCTTTGGCGGGAGCACAGATACGCAGTATTTT
CASSFGGSTDTQYF
>TRBD1|TRBJ1-3|TRBV19|NA
TGTGCCAGTAGTTTTCCGGGACAGCCCTCTGGAAACACCATATATTTT
CASSFPGQPSGNTIYF
>NA|TRBJ1-2|TRBV28|once
TGTGCCAGCAGTGACCGACAGGCAGCTGCGAACTATGGCTACACCTTC
CASSDRQAAANYGYTF
>NA|TRBJ2-7|TRBV6-1|once
TGTGCCAGCAGTGAACCCCGGAGCTCCTACGAGCAGTACTTC
CASSEPRSSYEQYF
>TRBD2|TRBJ2-1|TRBV27|NA
TGTGCCAGCAGTCCCCGGCGGGGGGCAACTGGTCGTACGTTGAATGAGCAGTTCTTC
CASSPRRGATGRTLNEQFF
>TRBD1|TRBJ2-7|TRBV7-9|NA
TGTGCCAGCAGCCTGCACCCACTTGTTCGGGACAGCTTCTACGAGCAGTACTTC
CASSLHPLVRDSFYEQYF
>NA|TRBJ2-1|TRBV6-1|NA
TGTGCCAGCATGCTCACAGGTACACCGTTCTTC
CASMLTGTPFF